This T cell receptor beta chain was observed in a study of cytomegalovirus exposure and HLA in healthy donors. CDR1 is MNHGY and CDR2 is SVAAGI in the germline V gene. The J segment lost 8 bases and the V segment lost 6 bases, leaving 23 bases of the junction unmatched. The CDR3 spans 20 residues. Researchers ran the PCR with 60 Vbeta and 13 Jbeta primers. Profiling relied on immunoSEQ multiplex PCR, and the TCRdb table lists in-frame clones only, not all of them. The sample consists of some 130,000 clones, about 76% of them appearing once. Sequencing input: PBMCs. The clonotype originates from a man aged 18 to 29 in good health and CMV-seronegative. The chain recombines TRBV6-9 with TRBJ1-6, with TRBD1 matching 9 bases. CDR3 sequence reads: CASRARDRVPTKACDSPLHF. CDR3 DNA: TGTGCCAGCAGGGCCCGGGACAGGGTTCCTACGAAGGCCTGCGATTCACCCCTCCACTTT.